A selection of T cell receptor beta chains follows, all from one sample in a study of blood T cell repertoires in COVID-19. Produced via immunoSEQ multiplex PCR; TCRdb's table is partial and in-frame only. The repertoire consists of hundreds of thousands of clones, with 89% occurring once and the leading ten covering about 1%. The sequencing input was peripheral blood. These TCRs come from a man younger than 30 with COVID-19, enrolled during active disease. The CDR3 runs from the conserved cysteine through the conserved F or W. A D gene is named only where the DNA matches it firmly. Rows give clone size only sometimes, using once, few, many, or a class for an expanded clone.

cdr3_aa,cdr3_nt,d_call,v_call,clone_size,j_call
CASRGDYEQYF,TGTGCCAGCAGGGGAGATTACGAGCAGTACTTC,.,TRBV6-4,.,TRBJ2-7
CASSLGTGGYTGELFF,TGTGCCAGCAGCTTAGGAACCGGGGGATACACCGGGGAGCTGTTTTTT,.,TRBV7-6,.,TRBJ2-2
CAWSSQMNTEAFF,TGTGCCTGGTCGTCCCAGATGAACACTGAAGCTTTCTTT,.,TRBV30,.,TRBJ1-1
CASSVARGRYEQYF,TGTGCCAGCAGTGTAGCGCGGGGGAGATACGAGCAGTACTTC,TRBD2,TRBV5-4,.,TRBJ2-7
CAWSPKLVRETQYF,TGTGCCTGGAGTCCGAAACTAGTTCGGGAGACCCAGTACTTC,.,TRBV30,.,TRBJ2-5
CASSDQGGHQPQHF,TGTGCCAGCAGTGATCAAGGGGGCCATCAGCCCCAGCATTTT,TRBD1,TRBV6-1,.,TRBJ1-5
CASSQDGGAYNEQFF,TGTGCCAGCAGCCAAGATGGGGGGGCCTACAATGAGCAGTTCTTC,TRBD2,TRBV3-1/TRBV3-2,.,TRBJ2-1
CASSRTGAPQETQYF,TGTGCCAGCAGTCGGACAGGGGCCCCCCAAGAGACCCAGTACTTC,TRBD1,TRBV27,.,TRBJ2-5
CASQPQGGETQYF,TGCGCCAGCCAGCCCCAGGGGGGAGAGACCCAGTACTTC,.,TRBV5-1,once,TRBJ2-5
CASSSTLGGNQPQHF,TGTGCCAGCAGCTCCACTCTTGGTGGCAATCAGCCCCAGCATTTT,.,TRBV7-9,.,TRBJ1-5
CASSYRDTETEAFF,TGTGCCAGCAGTTACCGGGACACCGAAACTGAAGCTTTCTTT,.,TRBV11-2,.,TRBJ1-1
CASSTGTSGTGELFF,TGTGCCAGCAGCACCGGGACTAGCGGTACCGGGGAGCTGTTTTTT,TRBD2,TRBV5-4,few,TRBJ2-2
CASSVQGRGEKLFF,TGCGCCAGCAGCGTACAGGGGAGAGGCGAAAAACTGTTTTTT,TRBD1,TRBV5-1,.,TRBJ1-4
CASDPGRGINGYTF,TGTGCCAGTGACCCCGGGAGGGGAATTAATGGCTACACCTTC,.,TRBV19,.,TRBJ1-2
CASSKQGTDTQYF,TGTGCCAGCAGTAAGCAGGGCACAGATACGCAGTATTTT,.,TRBV6-2/TRBV6-3,once,TRBJ2-3
CASSGRGRQYNEQFF,TGTGCCAGCAGCGGTCGCGGGAGGCAGTACAATGAGCAGTTCTTC,TRBD2,TRBV7-9,.,TRBJ2-1
CASSSGSEQYF,TGTGCCAGCAGCTCCGGGAGCGAGCAGTACTTC,.,TRBV3-1/TRBV3-2,.,TRBJ2-7
CASSRVGSGVGDTQYF,TGTGCCAGCAGCCGTGTGGGGTCGGGGGTTGGAGATACGCAGTATTTT,.,TRBV3-1/TRBV3-2,.,TRBJ2-3
CASSPRQGARGTEAFF,TGTGCCAGCTCACCCCGACAGGGGGCGAGGGGCACTGAAGCTTTCTTT,TRBD1,TRBV18,.,TRBJ1-1
CASSFGQGRYEQYF,TGTGCCAGCAGTTTTGGACAGGGGAGGTACGAGCAGTACTTC,TRBD1,TRBV6-5,.,TRBJ2-7
CASSLRTVGGYTF,TGTGCCAGCAGCTTAAGGACTGTGGGCGGCTACACCTTC,.,TRBV5-6,.,TRBJ1-2
CASSTRDRGRETEAFF,TGTGCCAGTAGTACCCGGGACAGGGGGCGCGAAACTGAAGCTTTCTTT,TRBD1,TRBV19,.,TRBJ1-1